A single sample is the source of the 24 T cell receptor beta chains below, sequenced in a study of T cell repertoires in cytomegalovirus infection. These TCRs are of unknown antigen specificity. Using its own MiXCR run on the reads, TCRdb lists one record per CDR3 protein. The sample holds roughly 200,000 distinct CDR3 sequences, roughly two fifths seen once. Source: CD8+ T cells from cultured PBMCs, taken from culture after CMV antigen stimulation. The receptor source for this set is a human donor in good health (CMV status not recorded). Some clones in this sample may be carry-over from other donors' samples.

The chain couples TRBV27 to TRBJ1-1; D uncertain. This CDR3 is built from 16 residues. The germline gives CDR1 MNHEY, CDR2 SMNVEV (reference sequence). V shed 6 bases and J shed 5 bases, with 22 bases lying between them. CDR3 sequence: CASRPSAGPLWTEAFF. For the CDR3, the DNA is TGTGCCAGCAGACCATCGGCCGGTCCCCTCTGGACTGAAGCTTTCTTT.

The rearrangement joins TRBV6-1 to TRBJ2-7; D not certain. Germline V gives CDR1 MNHNS, CDR2 SASEGT. V shed 3 bases and J shed 8 bases, with 11 bases lying between them. The CDR3 is made up of 12 amino acids. The CDR3 DNA reads as TGTGCCAGCAGTGACCCGACTTGGAAGCAGTACTTC. Translated, it gives CASSDPTWKQYF.

This clonotype was observed many times. This chain connects TRBV7-6 to TRBJ2-7; D gene uncertain. V was pared by 5 bases and J by 0 bases, with 8 bases between. This CDR3 spans 13 amino acids. Germline-derived CDR1 and CDR2 are SGHVS and FNYEAQ. The CDR3, as DNA: TGTGCCAGCAGCCAAGTGAGCTCCTACGAGCAGTACTTC. This gives the protein CASSQVSSYEQYF.

In its sample, this clonotype was seen many times. The rearrangement uses TRBV7-2 and TRBJ2-7; D remains ambiguous. This CDR3 has 13 residues. Germline V gene sequence: CDR1 SGHTA, CDR2 FQGNSA. The ends were cut back, 1 base at V and 3 bases at J, with 7 bases in the middle. In nucleotides, the CDR3 is TGTGCCAGCAGCTTAGATCCCTACTACGAGCAGTACTTC. It encodes CASSLDPYYEQYF.

In its sample, this clonotype was seen once. The V gene is TRBV19, the J gene TRBJ1-4; D gene unclear. V was clipped by 3 bases and J by 1 base, with 12 bases between them. Germline CDR1 LNHDA, CDR2 SQIVND (reference sequence). The CDR3 sequence is 16 residues long. The CDR3 region has the DNA TGTGCCAGTAGTATCCTGGGAGAAGGAACTAATGAAAAACTGTTTTTT. It is translated as CASSILGEGTNEKLFF.

The genes are TRBV7-9 and TRBJ1-6; D call uncertain. The CDR3 runs to 16 residues. CDR1 is SEHNR and CDR2 is FQNEAQ in the germline V gene (reference sequence). Trimming stripped 3 bases from V and 0 bases from J, with 9 bases between. This chain's CDR3 is CASSFSGSSYNSPLHF. CDR3 coding DNA: TGTGCCAGCAGCTTTTCGGGGAGCTCCTATAATTCACCCCTCCACTTT.

The V call is TRBV6-1, the J call TRBJ1-4, with TRBD1 matching over 7 bases. The CDR3 extends over 15 amino acids. The V gene's germline CDR1 is MNHNS and CDR2 SASEGT. J gave up 8 bases and V 6 bases, and 12 bases lay outside the gene matches. This CDR3 reads CASSSFDRATEKLFF. As DNA, the CDR3 is TGTGCCAGCAGCTCTTTCGACAGGGCAACAGAAAAACTGTTTTTT.

The CDR3 region has the DNA TGTGCCAGCAGCTTAGGGACAGGGGACAACTATGGCTACACCTTC. Protein product: CASSLGTGDNYGYTF. The chain joins TRBV11-2 to TRBJ1-2, with 9 bases matching TRBD1. Germline CDR1 is SGHAT and CDR2 is FQNNGV. The CDR3 covers 15 residues. V lost 1 base to trimming and J lost 2 bases; unmatched junction nucleotides: 2.

Only a few counts were recorded for this clonotype. The rearrangement joins TRBV3-1 to TRBJ1-4, with D tentatively TRBD1 (6 bases). Germline lookup yields CDR1 LGHDT and CDR2 YNNKEL (reference sequence). The CDR3 runs to 17 residues. Trimming shortened V by 0 bases and J by 4 bases, and 15 bases separated the two germline ends. CDR3: CASSQERNGQRNEKLFF. The CDR3 region has the DNA TGTGCCAGCAGCCAAGAAAGAAACGGACAGCGTAATGAAAAACTGTTTTTT. The full variable domain, its missing parts supplied by reference TRBV3-1 and TRBJ1-4, is DTAVSQTPKYLVTQMGNDKSIKCEQNLGHDTMYWYKQDSKKFLKIMFSYNNKELIINETVPNRFSPKSPDKAHLNLHINSLELGDSAVYFCASSQERNGQRNEKLFFGSGTQLSVL.

The chain joins TRBV29-1 to TRBJ2-1; no firm D call. Trimming left V 6 bases short and J 4 bases short, with 4 bases between. This CDR3 comprises 10 residues. Germline-derived CDR1 and CDR2 are SQVTM and ANQGSEA. CDR3 nucleotides: TGCAGCGTCGAATACAATGAGCAGTTCTTC. This sequence encodes CSVEYNEQFF.

This clonotype was counted only a few times. The rearrangement links TRBV28 to TRBJ2-7, with 7 bases that match TRBD2. The V gene end was trimmed by 6 bases and the J gene end by 3 bases; junction bases not matched to a gene: 11. This CDR3 is 15 amino acids long. Per germline, CDR1 MDHEN and CDR2 SYDVKM. The CDR3 reads CASRTHSGTHYEQYF. The CDR3, as DNA: TGTGCCAGCAGAACCCACAGCGGGACGCACTACGAGCAGTACTTC.

This chain links TRBV4-2 with TRBJ2-2; 9 bases agree with TRBD2. The CDR3 is 18 amino acids. Germline V lookup: CDR1 LGHNA, CDR2 YNFKEQ. V gave up 0 bases and J gave up 5 bases; unmatched junction bases: 10. CDR3 amino acids: CASSQDYGAGGSTGELFF. The CDR3 DNA reads as TGTGCCAGCAGCCAAGATTACGGAGCGGGAGGCTCTACCGGGGAGCTGTTTTTT.

This clonotype appeared a few times. The rearrangement links TRBV7-9 to TRBJ2-5; D call uncertain. The germline V gene has CDR1 SEHNR and CDR2 FQNEAQ (reference sequence). Trimming stripped 7 bases from V and 2 bases from J, with 14 bases between. The CDR3 has 14 amino acids. The DNA for the CDR3 is TGTGCCAGCACCCTTTGGAACGGGCAAGAGACCCAGTACTTC. Residues: CASTLWNGQETQYF. Full variable domain (remainder filled in from reference TRBV7-9 and TRBJ2-5): DTGVSQNPRHKITKRGQNVTFRCDPISEHNRLYWYRQTLGQGPEFLTYFQNEAQLEKSRLLSDRFSAERPKGSFSTLEIQRTEQGDSAMYLCASTLWNGQETQYFGPGTRLLVL.

This clonotype was seen only a few times. This chain links TRBV12-5 with TRBJ1-2; a weak D match, TRBD1 (5 bases). The germline V gene has CDR1 LGHNT and CDR2 FRNRAP. The V and J ends lost 5 bases and 0 bases respectively, with 13 bases between them. There are 15 residues in the CDR3. The CDR3 region is CASGPIGAANYGYTF. CDR3 DNA: TGTGCTAGTGGTCCCATAGGGGCCGCTAACTATGGCTACACCTTC.

This clonotype occurred many times. V is TRBV28 and J is TRBJ2-2; D is undetermined. In germline, CDR1 is MDHEN, CDR2 SYDVKM. V was clipped by 6 bases and J by 7 bases, with 21 bases between them. This CDR3 spans 16 amino acids. In DNA form, the CDR3 reads TGTGCCAGCAGACTGACGAGCCCATCAGTTGACGGGGAGCTGTTTTTT. This codes for CASRLTSPSVDGELFF.

Regarding this clonotype: Compared with germline, one end of the junction differs, possibly owing to a read error. The CDR3: CASRFRMTWGATTYVQYF. CDR3 nucleotide sequence: TGTGCCAGCCGCTTCAGGATGACGTGGGGGGCCACTACCTACGTGCAGTACTTC. The V call is TRBV7-2, the J call TRBJ2-7; D possibly uses TRBD1 or TRBD2 (6 bases each). This CDR3 has 18 residues. Germline CDR1 SGHTA, CDR2 FQGNSA.

Only a few counts were recorded for this clonotype. The J gene is TRBJ1-5, the V gene TRBV7-6; the D gene is possibly TRBD1 (5 bases). The CDR3 consists of 14 residues. The germline CDR1 and CDR2 sequences are SGHVS and FNYEAQ. V lost 3 bases, J lost 6 bases, and 12 bases lay in between. CDR3 loop: CASSFSEGPQPQHF. CDR3 DNA: TGTGCCAGCAGCTTCAGTGAGGGACCTCAGCCCCAGCATTTT.

The rearrangement joins TRBV2 to TRBJ1-4; D uncertain. Germline-derived CDR1 and CDR2 are SNHLY and FYNNEI. The CDR3 runs 15 residues. Between the trimmed V and J ends, which lost 2 bases and 6 bases, there was a span of 13 bases. The CDR3 sequence: CASSETAEHDEKLFF. The CDR3 bases are TGTGCCAGCAGTGAAACGGCAGAGCACGATGAAAAACTGTTTTTT.

The rearrangement uses TRBV7-4 and TRBJ2-7; TRBD2 matches at 7 bases. The CDR3 runs to 16 residues. V lost 2 bases and J lost 12; bases outside the gene matches: 19. Germline lookup yields CDR1 SGHVT and CDR2 SQSDAQ. The CDR3 nucleotides read TGTGCCAGCAGCTTAAAACTTAGCGAGCGGGAAAACGGGCTGTACTTC. Its protein is CASSLKLSERENGLYF.

V is TRBV10-3 and J is TRBJ1-2; D gene uncertain. Trimming took off 7 bases at V and 3 bases at J, with 12 bases between the two ends. In germline, CDR1 is ENHRY, CDR2 SYGVKD. The CDR3 is made up of 13 amino acids. This CDR3 is CAINASNYYGYTF. CDR3 bases: TGTGCCATCAATGCCAGCAATTACTATGGCTACACCTTC.

The chain links TRBV28 to TRBJ2-7; D might be TRBD1 or TRBD2, each matching 5 bases. Trimming removed 2 bases at V and 2 bases at J, with 10 bases between. The CDR3 loop spans 14 amino acids. The germline V gene has CDR1 MDHEN and CDR2 SYDVKM. CDR3 nucleotide sequence: TGTGCCAGCAGTTTAAGGGACCTAACCTACGAGCAGTACTTC. Translation: CASSLRDLTYEQYF.

V gene TRBV6-8 combines with J gene TRBJ2-3; 12 bases line up with TRBD2. CDR3 length: 20 amino acids. V shed 5 bases and J 6 bases; nucleotides not matched to a gene: 21. CDR1 and CDR2 from the germline V gene are MNHGY and SAAAGT. CDR3 DNA sequence: TGTGCCAGCAGTAACCCGCCGGAACCTGCTAGCGGGAGGGCCTGGGATACGCAGTATTTT. Amino acid sequence: CASSNPPEPASGRAWDTQYF.

This clonotype was found many times. CDR3 sequence reads: CASSLGRGRVFHYGYTF. CDR3 nucleotides: TGTGCCAGCAGTTTGGGCAGGGGTCGTGTTTTTCACTATGGCTACACCTTC. This chain links TRBV27 with TRBJ1-2; maybe TRBD1 (6 bases). The CDR3 is made up of 17 amino acids. Germline lookup yields CDR1 MNHEY and CDR2 SMNVEV (reference sequence). Between the trimmed V and J ends, which lost 3 bases and 3 bases, there was a span of 20 bases.

This clonotype was observed at least ten times. This chain uses TRBV7-2 with TRBJ2-7; D gene ambiguous. V was pared by 4 bases and J by 6 bases, with 16 bases between. Germline CDR1 reads SGHTA; CDR2 reads FQGNSA. The CDR3 is 14 amino acids. CDR3 DNA: TGTGCCAGCAGCTCCCGCTGGACCTCCCTCGAGCAGTACTTC. Amino acid sequence: CASSSRWTSLEQYF.